This T cell receptor beta chain comes out of a study of T-cell memory formation after mild COVID-19. This clonotype was found a few times. Trimming left V 4 bases short and J 10 bases short, with 12 bases between. Looked up from germline, CDR1 is SGHNT and CDR2 is YYREEE (reference sequence). CDR3 length: 12 residues. TCRdb used MiXCR to reprocess the 5' RACE reads, holding one entry per CDR3 protein. The sample holds 180,000 or so distinct CDR3 sequences, around 10% seen once. The source is a man aged 18 to 29 who had mild COVID-19 (a few samples of this study predate the infection). Cell type and time point are not known. The chain couples TRBV5-4 to TRBJ2-1; tentatively, D is TRBD1 (6 bases). The sample comprised PBMCs or a T cell subset sorted from them (not recorded which). For the CDR3, the DNA is TGTGCCAGCAGCAAGGGACACGGGGAGCAGTTCTTC. Protein product: CASSKGHGEQFF.